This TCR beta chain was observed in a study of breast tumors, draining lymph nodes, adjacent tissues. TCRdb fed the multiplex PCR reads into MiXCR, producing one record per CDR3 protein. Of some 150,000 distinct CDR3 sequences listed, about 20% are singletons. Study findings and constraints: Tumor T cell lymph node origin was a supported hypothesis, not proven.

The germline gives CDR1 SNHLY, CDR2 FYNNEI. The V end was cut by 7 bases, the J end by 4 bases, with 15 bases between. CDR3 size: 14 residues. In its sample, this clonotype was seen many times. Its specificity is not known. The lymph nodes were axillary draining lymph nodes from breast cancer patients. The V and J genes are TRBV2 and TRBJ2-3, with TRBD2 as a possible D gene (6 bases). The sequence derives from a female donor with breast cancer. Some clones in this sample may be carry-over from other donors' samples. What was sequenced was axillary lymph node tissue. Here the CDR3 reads CASTAGRLPDTQYF. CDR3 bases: TGTGCCAGCACCGCGGGGCGGTTACCAGATACGCAGTATTTT.